These T cell receptor beta chains were read from a single sample in a study of T-cell reconstitution after alpha-beta-depleted transplantation in children. TCRdb reanalysed the PCR reads using MiXCR and keeps one entry per CDR3 protein. Of about 590,000 distinct CDR3 sequences listed, about an eighth are singletons. The sample in question was PBMCs, mostly from graft donor cells, obtained 360 days after TCRalphabeta/CD19-depleted stem cell transplant. These receptors were obtained from a male patient aged 10-17 years who had a stem cell transplant for acute myeloid leukemia, so the T cells may come from the graft donor. Each CDR3 is given without its conserved first and last residue.

CDR3 protein	V gene	J gene
ASRPTGSSNQPQH	TRBV6-1	TRBJ1-5
ASSLTPSGTQETQY	TRBV7-3	TRBJ2-5
ASSLRTGAASPLH	TRBV12-3/TRBV12-4	TRBJ1-6
ASSLADSFSYEQY	TRBV4-3	TRBJ2-7
ASSLGLGGRIYEQY	TRBV13	TRBJ2-7
SASRVAKNIQY	TRBV20-1	TRBJ2-4
ASSFGLVRPHGNEQF	TRBV27	TRBJ2-1
SVAGGTDTDTQY	TRBV29-1	TRBJ2-3
SAAAVETQY	TRBV29-1	TRBJ2-5
SVEMGRYEQY	TRBV29-1	TRBJ2-7
ASTNYGGRVETQY	TRBV27	TRBJ2-5
ASRSGLAGGEEQF	TRBV5-4	TRBJ2-1
ASSSTGNVYNEQF	TRBV6-2/TRBV6-3	TRBJ2-1
ASISPGGYEQY	TRBV28	TRBJ2-7
ASSLVGLAGKIKVTDTQY	TRBV11-2	TRBJ2-3
STSGSSYNEQF	TRBV29-1	TRBJ2-1
AWSQYKDYPKYRTQY	TRBV30	TRBJ2-3
ASSGDPSSGNTIY	TRBV5-1	TRBJ1-3
ASSFSPLAGGQDTQY	TRBV7-2	TRBJ2-3
ASSELRDTEAF	TRBV2	TRBJ1-1
AIRAGTELNEQF	TRBV10-3	TRBJ2-1
ASSQDGYNSPLH	TRBV7-9	TRBJ1-6
ASSLGTYDYEQY	TRBV7-9	TRBJ2-7
ASIPLAGVSYEQY	TRBV7-9	TRBJ2-7
ASSPGMGAGELF	TRBV5-6	TRBJ2-2
ASSLAALAGGPSTDTQY	TRBV5-1	TRBJ2-3
ASSLEGHRAIETQY	TRBV5-1	TRBJ2-5
ATSNRGGETQY	TRBV5-5	TRBJ2-5
ASSQLRRDTQY	TRBV14	TRBJ2-3
ASSSSGSTYEQY	TRBV7-2	TRBJ2-7
ASSLKTSGTASFYEQY	TRBV7-8	TRBJ2-7
ARPPPGGAGSTDTQY	TRBV27	TRBJ2-3
ASSDSGGWNQPQH	TRBV2	TRBJ1-5
ASSLVGRANEQF	TRBV11-2	TRBJ2-1
ASSRGTVGYEQY	TRBV4-3	TRBJ2-7
SVARENTIY	TRBV29-1	TRBJ1-3
ASTITPSAYNEQF	TRBV28	TRBJ2-1
ASSTRGGFIFYEQY	TRBV7-8	TRBJ2-7
ASSQDKPLGETQY	TRBV4-2	TRBJ2-5
ASSSASTAGDSPLH	TRBV28	TRBJ1-6
ASSWGTGPHSNQPQH	TRBV7-8	TRBJ1-5
ASSYEAGVTETQY	TRBV6-5	TRBJ2-5
ASSSWTDSYEQY	TRBV27	TRBJ2-7
ASTPSGSVHEQY	TRBV6-2/TRBV6-3	TRBJ2-7